A selection of T cell receptor beta chains follows, all from one sample in a study of blood T cell repertoires in COVID-19. Data came from immunoSEQ multiplex PCR; TCRdb stores just in-frame clones and leaves some out. The sample holds 250,000 to 350,000 clones; 80% to 90% are singletons and the top ten take over 2%. Specimen: PBMCs or T cells enriched from blood (not recorded which). These TCRs come from a young woman who had recovered from COVID-19. Each CDR3 is given with its conserved first and last residue. D genes are given only for firm matches. Not every row has a clone size; where given, it reads once, few, many or a size class.

TRBV4-1	TRBD2	.	TRBJ2-3	CASSQDFTSGASTDTQYF	TGCGCCAGCAGCCAAGATTTCACTAGCGGGGCTAGCACAGATACGCAGTATTTT
TRBV4-1	TRBD1	.	TRBJ1-2	CASSQAGTDYYGYTF	TGCGCCAGCAGCCAAGCCGGGACAGACTACTATGGCTACACCTTC
TRBV29-1	.	.	TRBJ1-1	CSVVLGANTEAFF	TGCAGCGTTGTATTGGGGGCGAACACTGAAGCTTTCTTT
TRBV18	.	.	TRBJ2-7	CASSPTSLLQYEQYF	TGTGCCAGCTCACCAACTAGCCTGTTACAGTACGAGCAGTACTTC
TRBV29-1	.	.	TRBJ1-6	CSVRGGGHNSPLHF	TGCAGCGTGAGGGGTGGGGGCCATAATTCACCCCTCCACTTT
TRBV6-4	TRBD2	.	TRBJ2-3	CASSERGAADTQYF	TGTGCCAGCAGTGAGCGGGGGGCCGCAGATACGCAGTATTTT
TRBV28	TRBD1	.	TRBJ1-6	CASSGTDPKLYNSPLHF	TGTGCCAGCAGTGGGACAGACCCCAAACTCTATAATTCACCCCTCCACTTT
TRBV5-1	.	.	TRBJ1-1	CASSPWGLEVSEAFF	TGCGCCAGCAGCCCCTGGGGGCTCGAGGTTTCCGAAGCTTTCTTT
TRBV28	TRBD1	.	TRBJ1-4	CASSRDRPEKLFF	TGTGCCAGCAGCCGGGACAGGCCTGAAAAACTGTTTTTT
TRBV5-1	.	.	TRBJ2-3	CASSRTVTDTQYF	TGCGCCAGCAGCAGGACAGTCACAGATACGCAGTATTTT
TRBV4-2	.	.	TRBJ2-7	CASSQEVREDEQYF	TGTGCCAGCAGCCAAGAGGTCAGGGAGGATGAGCAGTACTTC
TRBV3-1/TRBV3-2	.	.	TRBJ2-5	CASSPPGQLGETQYF	TGTGCCAGCAGCCCCCCGGGACAACTCGGGGAGACCCAGTACTTC
TRBV5-1	TRBD1	.	TRBJ1-1	CASSGDRGITEAFF	TGCGCCAGCAGCGGGGACAGGGGCATCACTGAAGCTTTCTTT
TRBV4-1	.	many	TRBJ1-1	CASSQPRTAGDTEAFF	TGCGCCAGCAGCCAACCACGGACGGCAGGGGACACTGAAGCTTTCTTT
TRBV6-5	.	.	TRBJ1-2	CASKGTNYGYTF	TGTGCCAGCAAGGGGACTAACTATGGCTACACCTTC
TRBV6-2/TRBV6-3	TRBD2	.	TRBJ2-3	CASSHHGTSGGSRDTQYF	TGTGCCAGCAGTCACCATGGGACTAGCGGTGGTAGTAGAGATACGCAGTATTTT
TRBV15	.	.	TRBJ1-2	CATGPSNYGYTF	TGTGCCACCGGGCCCTCTAACTATGGCTACACCTTC
TRBV3-1/TRBV3-2	TRBD1	.	TRBJ1-4	CASSQDGTGGPANEKLFF	TGTGCCAGCAGCCAAGATGGAACAGGGGGCCCAGCTAATGAAAAACTGTTTTTT
TRBV5-1	TRBD2	once	TRBJ2-3	CASSFAGGASDTQYF	TGCGCCAGCAGCTTTGCGGGGGGGGCCAGCGATACGCAGTATTTT
TRBV3-1/TRBV3-2	.	.	TRBJ1-1	CASSQEGLSPSTEAFF	TGTGCCAGCAGCCAAGAGGGGCTTTCCCCGTCCACTGAAGCTTTCTTT